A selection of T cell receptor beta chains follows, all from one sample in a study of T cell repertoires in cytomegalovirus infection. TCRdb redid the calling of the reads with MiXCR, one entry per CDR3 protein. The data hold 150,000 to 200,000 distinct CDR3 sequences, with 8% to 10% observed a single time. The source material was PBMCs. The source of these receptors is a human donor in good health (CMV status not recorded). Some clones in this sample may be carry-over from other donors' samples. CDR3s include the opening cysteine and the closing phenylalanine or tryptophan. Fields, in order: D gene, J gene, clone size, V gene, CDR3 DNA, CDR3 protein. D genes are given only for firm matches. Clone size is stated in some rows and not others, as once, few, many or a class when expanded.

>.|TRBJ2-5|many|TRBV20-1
TGCAGTGCTACACCCTCAGAGACCCAGTACTTC
CSATPSETQYF
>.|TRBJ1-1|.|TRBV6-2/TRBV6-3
TGTGCCACCCAACAGGGGAACACTGAAGCTTTCTTT
CATQQGNTEAFF
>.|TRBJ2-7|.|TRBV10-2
TGCGCCAGCAGTGGTAACTTTGCCTACGAGCAGTACTTC
CASSGNFAYEQYF
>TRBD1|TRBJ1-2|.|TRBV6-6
TGTGCCAGCAGTTTGGTTAGGACAGGGGGCTGGGACTATGGCTACACCTTC
CASSLVRTGGWDYGYTF
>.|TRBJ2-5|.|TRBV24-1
TGTGCCACCAGTGATCGCAGCCATTTAGAGACCCAGTACTTC
CATSDRSHLETQYF
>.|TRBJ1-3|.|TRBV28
TGTGCCAGCAGTCCGTCCGGGGGATCGGGAAACACCATATATTTT
CASSPSGGSGNTIYF
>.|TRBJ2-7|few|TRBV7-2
TGTGCCAGCAGCTTAGCTCCGGGGCATTGGGGCTACGAGCAGTACTTC
CASSLAPGHWGYEQYF
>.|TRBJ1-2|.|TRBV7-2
TGTACCAGCACCCTTACGTCGACTAACTATGGCTACACCTTC
CTSTLTSTNYGYTF
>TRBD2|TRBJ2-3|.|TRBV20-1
TGCAGTGTGCCCCGTGCAGCGGGAGGCCCAGATACGCAGTATTTT
CSVPRAAGGPDTQYF
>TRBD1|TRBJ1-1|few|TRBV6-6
TGTGCCAGCAGTACCCAAGACAGGGGGCGGGAAGCTTTCTTT
CASSTQDRGREAFF
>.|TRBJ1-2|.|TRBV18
TGTGCCAGCTCACCACTGTTGGACGGGGGACATGGCTACACCTTC
CASSPLLDGGHGYTF
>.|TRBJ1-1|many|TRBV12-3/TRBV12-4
TGTGCCAGCAGTTTCTCAGGTAATGAAGCTTTCTTT
CASSFSGNEAFF
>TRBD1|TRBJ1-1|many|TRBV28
TGTGCCAGCTCCAGGACAGGGTTGAACACTGAAGCTTTCTTT
CASSRTGLNTEAFF
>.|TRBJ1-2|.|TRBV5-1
TGCGCCAGCAGCTCGGGACCGGGGGACTATGGCTACATCTTC
CASSSGPGDYGYIF
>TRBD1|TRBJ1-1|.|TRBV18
TGTGCCAGCTCACCCGACAGGGTCTTCGACACTGAAGCTTTCTTT
CASSPDRVFDTEAFF
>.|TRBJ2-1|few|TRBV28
TGTGCCAGCAGCGGGAGAGGGGACAATGAGCAGTTCTTC
CASSGRGDNEQFF
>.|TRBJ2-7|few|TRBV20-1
TGCAGTGCTAGAGATCCCGACAGCCCCCTGTGCTTC
CSARDPDSPLCF
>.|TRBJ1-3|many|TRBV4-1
TGCGCCAGCAGCCAAGATAAAGGGGCTGGAAACACCATATATTTT
CASSQDKGAGNTIYF
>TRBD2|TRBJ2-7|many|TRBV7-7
TGTGCTAGCAGTAAAGGACTAGCGGGAGACGAGCAGTACTTC
CASSKGLAGDEQYF
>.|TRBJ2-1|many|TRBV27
TGTGCCAGCAGTTTTGCGAGCTCCTACAATGAGCAGTTCTTC
CASSFASSYNEQFF
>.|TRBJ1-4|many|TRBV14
TGTGCCAGCAGCCAAAACACACGGGCCAGGAGAACTAATGAAAAACTGTTTTTT
CASSQNTRARRTNEKLFF
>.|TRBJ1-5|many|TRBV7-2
TGTGCCAGCAGCTTAGGGTCGGACATACGAAGCAATCAGCCCCAGCATTTT
CASSLGSDIRSNQPQHF
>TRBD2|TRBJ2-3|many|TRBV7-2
TGTGCCAGCAGCTTACGGGCGGGGGGGAGGCCCCCATATACGCAGTATTTT
CASSLRAGGRPPYTQYF
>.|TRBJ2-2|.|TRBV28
TGTGCCAGCATGCTGGTGACCGGGGAGCTGTTTTTT
CASMLVTGELFF
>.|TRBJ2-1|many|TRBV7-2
TGTGCCAGCAGCACTAGAGCGGTTGAGCAGTTCTTC
CASSTRAVEQFF
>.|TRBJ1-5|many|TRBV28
TGTGCCAGCAGTTTCACCAATAGCAATCAGCCCCAGCATTTT
CASSFTNSNQPQHF
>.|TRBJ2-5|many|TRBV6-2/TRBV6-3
TGTGCCAGCAGGCATGAGGCAACCCAAGAGACCCAGTACTTC
CASRHEATQETQYF
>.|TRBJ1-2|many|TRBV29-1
TGCAGCGTTGAAGGCAGTACCTATGGCTACACCTTC
CSVEGSTYGYTF
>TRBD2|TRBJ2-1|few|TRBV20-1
TGCAGTGCTAGAGGTGTTAGCGGGGGGTATATCAATGAGCAGTTCTTC
CSARGVSGGYINEQFF
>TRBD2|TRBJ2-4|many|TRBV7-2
TGTGCCAGCAGCTTAGGGGCGGGAGGGGGGGGTCGAAACATTCAGTACTTC
CASSLGAGGGGRNIQYF
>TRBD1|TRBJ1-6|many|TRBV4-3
TGCGCCAGCAGCCAAGACCCCCAGACAGGGAGTAATTCACCCCTCCACTTT
CASSQDPQTGSNSPLHF
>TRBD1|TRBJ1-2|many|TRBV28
TGTGCCAGCAGTCTGGCCACGACAGGGGGATATGGCTACACCTTC
CASSLATTGGYGYTF
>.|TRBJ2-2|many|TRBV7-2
TGTGCCAGCAGCCCGAACAGGGCGAACACCGGGGAGCTGTTTTTT
CASSPNRANTGELFF
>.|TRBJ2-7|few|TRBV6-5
TGTGCCAGCAGTTACTCGAATGGGGGGACAGACGAGCAGTACTTC
CASSYSNGGTDEQYF
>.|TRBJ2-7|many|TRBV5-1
TGCGCCAGCAGCTTGTACGGGGGCAGCACCTACGAGCAGTACTTC
CASSLYGGSTYEQYF
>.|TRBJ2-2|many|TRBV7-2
TGTGCCAGCAGCTTAGCCAGGTTGGGGGAGCTGTTTTTT
CASSLARLGELFF
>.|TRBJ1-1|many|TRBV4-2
TGTGCCAGCAGCCTTGAACGGGGGGCGAACACTGAAGCTTTCTTT
CASSLERGANTEAFF
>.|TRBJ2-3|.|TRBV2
TGTGCCAGCAGAACGAGCCACAGCACAGATACGCAGTATTTT
CASRTSHSTDTQYF
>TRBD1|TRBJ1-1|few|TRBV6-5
TGTGCCAGCAGTCAAGACAGGGAGCTCACTGAAGCTTTCTTT
CASSQDRELTEAFF
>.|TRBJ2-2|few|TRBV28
TGTGCCAGCACGGAGCGGCGCACCGGGGAGCTGTTTTTT
CASTERRTGELFF
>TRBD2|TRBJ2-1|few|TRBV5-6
TGTGCCAGCAGCCGGACTAGCGGCAGCCGGACCTTCGATGAGCAGTTCTTC
CASSRTSGSRTFDEQFF
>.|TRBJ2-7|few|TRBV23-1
TGCGCCAGCATTTGGACGGGAACCTACGAGCAGTACTTC
CASIWTGTYEQYF
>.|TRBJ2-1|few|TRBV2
TGTGCCAGTAGGAGAAGGGACTCCGGAGCCAATGAGCAGTTCTTC
CASRRRDSGANEQFF
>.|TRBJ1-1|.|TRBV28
TGTGCCAGCAGTTTATCAAGAGGCCGAGCTTTCTTT
CASSLSRGRAFF
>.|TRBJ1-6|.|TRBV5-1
TGCGCCAGCAGCTCTGACGGGGGTTCACCCCTCCACTTT
CASSSDGGSPLHF
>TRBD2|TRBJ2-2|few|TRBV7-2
TGTGCCAGCAGCTCCGCGGGACTAGCGGGAGACTTTTTCACCGGGGAGCTGTTTTTT
CASSSAGLAGDFFTGELFF
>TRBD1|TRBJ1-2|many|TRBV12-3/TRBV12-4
TGTGCCAGCAGTTTGCGGACAGGATTCATGGTAGGACCTCGGACTGGGTATGGCTACACCTTC
CASSLRTGFMVGPRTGYGYTF
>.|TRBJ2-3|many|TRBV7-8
TGTGCCAGCAGCTCATGGACGGATATCACAGATACGCAGTATTTT
CASSSWTDITDTQYF
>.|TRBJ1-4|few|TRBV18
TGTGCCAGCTCACCTAGGACAGAAGAAAAACTGTTTTTT
CASSPRTEEKLFF
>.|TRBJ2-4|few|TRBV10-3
TGTGCCATCAGGCCGGACAGCGCAAACATTCAGTACTTC
CAIRPDSANIQYF
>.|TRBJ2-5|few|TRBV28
TGTGCCAGCAGTTTAGTCTCCAGCGCTAAAGAGACCCAGTACTTC
CASSLVSSAKETQYF
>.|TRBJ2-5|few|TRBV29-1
TGCAGCGTTGGGCAGAGACAAGAGACCCAGTACTTC
CSVGQRQETQYF
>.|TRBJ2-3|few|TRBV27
TGTGCCAGCAGTTTTTTAGGGGGCTACCCGGGAGAAGATACGCAGTATTTT
CASSFLGGYPGEDTQYF
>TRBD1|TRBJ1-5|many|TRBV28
TGTGCCAGCAGTCTTACCCGGGACAGGGGGCGCGATAGCAATCAGCCCCAGCATTTT
CASSLTRDRGRDSNQPQHF
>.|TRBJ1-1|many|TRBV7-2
TGTGCCAGCAGCTCGACTACCGGGGTGAACACTGAAGCTTTCTTT
CASSSTTGVNTEAFF
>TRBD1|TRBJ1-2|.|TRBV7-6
TGTGCCAGCAGCTTAGCGCCGGCAGGGGGAGTAGATGGCTACACCTTC
CASSLAPAGGVDGYTF
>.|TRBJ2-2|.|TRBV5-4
TGTGCCAGCAGCTTGGCGAGGGGGACGAGGGTCACCGGGGAGCTGTTTTTT
CASSLARGTRVTGELFF
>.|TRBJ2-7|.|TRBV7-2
TGTGCCAGCAGCTTCGAGGGTAATGCCTACGAGCAGTACTTC
CASSFEGNAYEQYF
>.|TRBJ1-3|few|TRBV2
TGTGCCAGCAGTGAAGCGCGAGGTGGAAACACCATATATTTT
CASSEARGGNTIYF